These 27 T cell receptor beta chains were sequenced from one sample in a study of blood T cell repertoires in COVID-19. Measured with immunoSEQ multiplex PCR; TCRdb has only the in-frame clones, and not every one. The sample holds tens of thousands of clones; about 75% are singletons and the top ten take roughly 15%. Sequencing was performed on peripheral blood. These receptors originate from an elderly man with active or convalescent COVID-19.

This chain joins TRBV6-5 and TRBJ1-5, with 7 bases aligning to TRBD1. Germline V gene sequence: CDR1 MNHEY, CDR2 SVGAGI. The CDR3 is 12 residues long. Trimming removed 6 bases from V and 4 bases from J; junction bases left unmatched: 0. This chain's CDR3 is CASRGQNQPQHF. DNA for the CDR3: TGTGCCAGCAGGGGACAGAATCAGCCCCAGCATTTT.

The V and J genes are TRBV28 and TRBJ1-2; weak D call: TRBD1 (5 bases). CDR1 is MDHEN, CDR2 SYDVKM, per germline. V shed 5 bases and J shed 8 bases, with 21 bases lying between them. The CDR3 totals 15 residues. Here the CDR3 reads CASSTSGRRGRGYTF. The CDR3 DNA reads as TGTGCCAGCAGTACCTCTGGACGGAGGGGACGAGGCTACACCTTC.

The CDR3 coding sequence is TGTGCCAGCAGCCCAGGGCGGGGGAACTATGGCTACACCTTC. Protein sequence: CASSPGRGNYGYTF. V gene TRBV7-2 combines with J gene TRBJ1-2, with D possibly TRBD1 on 5 matching bases. The CDR3 consists of 14 residues. V lost 5 bases to trimming and J lost 2 bases, with 12 bases between them. The V gene's germline CDR1 is SGHTA and CDR2 FQGNSA.

DNA for the CDR3: TGTGCCAGCAGCCCTCGTAGCGGGAGAAGCTCCTACGAGCAGTACTTC. Translating gives CASSPRSGRSSYEQYF. The chain uses TRBV7-2 and TRBJ2-7; 9 positions match TRBD2. CDR1 and CDR2 from the germline V gene are SGHTA and FQGNSA. V lost 5 bases, J lost 0 bases, and 8 bases stayed unmatched. The CDR3 is made up of 16 amino acids.

The J gene is TRBJ1-2, the V gene TRBV23-1, with 12 bases lining up with TRBD1. TRBV23-1 is annotated as an ORF whose role is uncertain. J lost 3 bases, V lost 6 bases, and 11 bases had no gene match. This CDR3 contains 17 residues. CDR3 protein: CASSPGTGGVWDYGYTF. The DNA of the CDR3 is TGCGCCAGCAGCCCTGGGACAGGGGGCGTCTGGGACTATGGCTACACCTTC.

This clone was detected only a few times. V usage is TRBV11-2 and J usage is TRBJ2-7, with TRBD1 matching 8 bases. V gave up 5 bases and J gave up 5 bases; unmatched junction bases: 14. CDR3 length: 16 residues. Germline CDR1 is SGHAT and CDR2 is FQNNGV. CDR3 protein: CASSRSRGPRAHEQYF. DNA for the CDR3: TGTGCCAGCAGCAGAAGCAGGGGGCCAAGAGCCCACGAGCAGTACTTC. Drawing the rest from reference TRBV11-2 and TRBJ2-7, the complete variable domain is EAGVAQSPRYKIIEKRQSVAFWCNPISGHATLYWYQQILGQGPKLLIQFQNNGVVDDSQLPKDRFSAERLKGVDSTLKIQPAKLEDSAVYLCASSRSRGPRAHEQYFGPGTRLTVT.

A single count supports this clone. This chain links TRBV15 with TRBJ1-5, with 7 bases that match TRBD1. CDR3 size: 17 residues. Germline CDR1 and CDR2: LNHNV and YYDKDF (reference sequence). The V segment lost 1 base and the J segment 4 bases; nucleotides outside the gene matches: 10. In DNA form, the CDR3 reads TGTGCCACCAGCAGAGGCAGAGGGACAGCTGAAAATCAGCCCCAGCATTTT. It specifies CATSRGRGTAENQPQHF.

This clone was seen a few times. The chain uses TRBV6-2 or TRBV6-3 and TRBJ1-1; possibly TRBD1 for D (5 bases). CDR1 MNHEY and CDR2 SVGEGT come from the germline V gene. This CDR3 has 16 amino acids. V lost 3 bases and J lost 0, with 14 bases in between. CDR3 coding DNA: TGTGCCAGCAGTTATGGATTAGGGGTCATGAACACTGAAGCTTTCTTT. It encodes CASSYGLGVMNTEAFF.

This rearrangement joins TRBV11-3 to TRBJ2-3, with TRBD2 matching over 9 bases. The J segment lost 2 bases and the V segment lost 1 base, leaving 1 base of the junction unmatched. CDR1 is SGHNT and CDR2 is YENEEA in the germline V gene. The length of the CDR3 is 15 residues. CDR3 sequence (DNA): TGTGCCAGCAGCTTAGGGACTAGCGACACAGATACGCAGTATTTT. This gives the protein CASSLGTSDTDTQYF.

This clone has a handful of counts. The chain has TRBV9 and TRBJ1-2; possible D gene TRBD1, 5 bases. Germline assignment: CDR1 SGDLS and CDR2 YYNGEE. The CDR3 runs 12 residues. V dropped 5 bases and J dropped 5 bases, with 10 bases sitting between them. The CDR3 nucleotides are TGTGCCAGCAGTAGTGGGGGGTATGGCTACACCTTC. Its protein is CASSSGGYGYTF.

This chain uses TRBV28 with TRBJ2-1; TRBD2 aligns across 8 bases. Germline V CDR1 and CDR2: MDHEN, SYDVKM. After removal of 6 bases from V and 2 bases from J, the junction contained 3 bases not matched to a gene. This CDR3 has 14 amino acids. CDR3 DNA sequence: TGTGCCAGCAGGGCGGGACTAGCCTACAATGAGCAGTTCTTC. Protein product: CASRAGLAYNEQFF.

The chain is built from TRBV7-9 and TRBJ1-1, with TRBD1 matching 9 bases. The CDR3 sequence is 14 residues long. Germline V gene data show CDR1 as SEHNR and CDR2 as FQNEAQ (reference sequence). V shed 4 bases, J shed 3 bases, and the junction held 3 bases outside the gene matches. The CDR3: CASSSRDRDTEAFF. The CDR3 nucleotides are TGTGCCAGCAGCTCCCGGGACAGGGACACTGAAGCTTTCTTT.

This chain joins TRBV7-6 and TRBJ2-7, with TRBD2 matching 10 bases. With 1 base clipped from V and 6 bases from J, the junction kept 9 bases outside the gene matches. Germline V CDR1 and CDR2: SGHVS, FNYEAQ. The CDR3 extends over 16 amino acids. The CDR3 spells CASSLVASGSTSEQYF. The DNA of the CDR3 is TGTGCCAGCAGCTTAGTGGCTAGCGGGAGTACTTCCGAGCAGTACTTC.

The rearrangement joins TRBV28 to TRBJ2-5; 11 nucleotides match TRBD2. The CDR3 has 15 amino acids. V was pared by 1 base and J by 5 bases, with 3 bases of the junction left unmatched. Germline values: CDR1 MDHEN, CDR2 SYDVKM. The DNA for the CDR3 is TGTGCCAGCAGTTTATCGACTAGCGGGATGGAGACCCAGTACTTC. This codes for CASSLSTSGMETQYF.

The CDR3 region is CASSIGPGGITEAFF. CDR3 bases: TGTGCCAGTAGTATAGGTCCAGGGGGCATCACTGAAGCTTTCTTT. V is TRBV19 and J is TRBJ1-1; 8 bases are shared with TRBD1. The CDR3 loop spans 15 amino acids. The ends lost 1 base at V and 4 bases at J; junction bases unmatched: 5. Germline V gene sequence: CDR1 LNHDA, CDR2 SQIVND (reference sequence).

The chain combines TRBV19 with TRBJ1-1; 9 bases align to TRBD1. J was trimmed by 5 bases and V by 4 bases; bases with no gene match: 11. Germline V gene sequence: CDR1 LNHDA, CDR2 SQIVND (reference sequence). The CDR3 is made up of 16 amino acids. CDR3: CASSNPGQGLGTEAFF. CDR3 in DNA: TGTGCCAGTAGTAACCCGGGACAGGGATTGGGAACTGAAGCTTTCTTT.

The chain uses TRBV18 and TRBJ2-7; D possibly corresponds to TRBD2 (5 bases). V was pared by 2 bases and J by 2 bases, with 16 bases between. CDR1 and CDR2 from the germline V gene are KGHSH and LQKENI. The CDR3 contains 16 residues. CDR3 protein: CASSPVRAYTPYEQYF. CDR3 DNA: TGTGCCAGCTCACCAGTGAGGGCGTACACTCCCTACGAGCAGTACTTC.

The J gene is TRBJ2-3, the V gene TRBV7-2; no definite D call. Germline V lookup: CDR1 SGHTA, CDR2 FQGNSA. V lost 3 bases, J lost 5 bases, and 9 bases lay in between. The CDR3 covers 13 residues. The CDR3: CASSFTSQDTQYF. Written as DNA, the CDR3 is TGTGCCAGCAGCTTCACATCCCAAGATACGCAGTATTTT.

This clone was found a few times. The chain employs TRBV27 and TRBJ2-2; D is perhaps TRBD1 (5 bases). The CDR3 is 14 amino acids. V gave up 3 bases and J gave up 3 bases, with 8 bases separating them. Germline V lookup: CDR1 MNHEY, CDR2 SMNVEV (reference sequence). The CDR3 region is CASSFQQDTGELFF. CDR3 DNA sequence: TGTGCCAGCAGTTTTCAACAGGACACCGGGGAGCTGTTTTTT.

This chain links TRBV7-2 with TRBJ2-3; perhaps TRBD2 as D (6 bases). The CDR3 is 13 amino acids. The germline V gene encodes CDR1 SGHTA and CDR2 FQGNSA. V was clipped by 3 bases and J by 5 bases, with 9 bases between them. CDR3 loop: CASSFRRGDTQYF. In DNA form, the CDR3 reads TGTGCCAGCAGCTTCAGGCGGGGAGATACGCAGTATTTT.

The V and J genes are TRBV5-1 and TRBJ1-1; possible D gene TRBD1, 5 bases. This CDR3 is built from 14 residues. V was shortened by 0 bases and J by 1 base, with 7 bases between the two germline ends. In germline, CDR1 is SGHRS, CDR2 YFSETQ. CDR3 protein: CASSLERGNTEAFF. CDR3 coding DNA: TGCGCCAGCAGCTTGGAAAGGGGGAACACTGAAGCTTTCTTT. Combining the CDR3 with reference TRBV5-1 and TRBJ1-1 gives the whole variable domain KAGVTQTPRYLIKTRGQQVTLSCSPISGHRSVSWYQQTPGQGLQFLFEYFSETQRNKGNFPGRFSGRQFSNSRSEMNVSTLELGDSALYLCASSLERGNTEAFFGQGTRLTVV.

This chain connects TRBV9 to TRBJ1-2, with TRBD1 identical over 7 bases. The V and J ends lost 3 bases and 6 bases, in that order; junction bases with no gene match: 11. The length of the CDR3 is 15 residues. Germline CDR1 is SGDLS and CDR2 is YYNGEE. CDR3 protein: CASSADRVGGDGYTF. The CDR3, as DNA: TGTGCCAGCAGCGCCGACAGGGTGGGTGGGGATGGCTACACCTTC.

The V call is TRBV11-2, the J call TRBJ1-4; possibly TRBD1 for D (6 bases). This CDR3 spans 14 amino acids. V was pared by 5 bases and J by 2 bases, with 9 bases between. Germline V gene lookup returns CDR1 SGHAT and CDR2 FQNNGV. The DNA for the CDR3 is TGTGCCAGCAGCCTGGGGGCCACTAATGAAAAACTGTTTTTT. Amino acids: CASSLGATNEKLFF.

The chain links TRBV5-8 to TRBJ1-2; possible D gene TRBD1, 6 bases. V was trimmed by 4 bases and J by 0 bases, leaving 19 bases between them. This CDR3 spans 17 amino acids. Germline V gives CDR1 SGHTS, CDR2 YDEGEE. The CDR3 region is CASSRTEISTSNYGYTF. The CDR3 bases are TGTGCCAGCAGCAGGACAGAAATCTCAACCTCTAACTATGGCTACACCTTC.

J is TRBJ1-2 and V is TRBV3-1 (or the pseudogene TRBV3-2); D unresolved. Germline CDR1 and CDR2: LGHDT and YNNKEL (reference sequence). Trimming removed 1 base from V and 8 bases from J, with 14 bases in between. The CDR3 consists of 14 residues. CDR3: CASSQVGVIGGYTF. The CDR3 bases are TGTGCCAGCAGCCAAGTGGGAGTTATAGGGGGCTACACCTTC.

The table lists this clone with a count of one. J is TRBJ1-2 and V is TRBV2, with 9 nucleotides matching TRBD1. Germline values: CDR1 SNHLY, CDR2 FYNNEI. The CDR3 extends over 14 amino acids. Trimming at V came to 8 bases and at J to 5 bases, leaving 9 bases not matched to a gene. The CDR3 here is CASSDRGRVYGYTF. The CDR3 nucleotides read TGTGCCAGCTCCGACAGGGGGAGGGTTTATGGCTACACCTTC.

V usage is TRBV7-2 and J usage is TRBJ2-7; 10 positions agree with TRBD2. After removal of 5 bases from V and 1 base from J, the junction contained 5 bases not matched to a gene. Germline CDR1 is SGHTA and CDR2 is FQGNSA. The CDR3 is 15 residues long. The CDR3 DNA reads TGTGCCAGCAGCACCCGGACTAGCGGATCCTACGAGCAGTACTTC. This codes for CASSTRTSGSYEQYF.